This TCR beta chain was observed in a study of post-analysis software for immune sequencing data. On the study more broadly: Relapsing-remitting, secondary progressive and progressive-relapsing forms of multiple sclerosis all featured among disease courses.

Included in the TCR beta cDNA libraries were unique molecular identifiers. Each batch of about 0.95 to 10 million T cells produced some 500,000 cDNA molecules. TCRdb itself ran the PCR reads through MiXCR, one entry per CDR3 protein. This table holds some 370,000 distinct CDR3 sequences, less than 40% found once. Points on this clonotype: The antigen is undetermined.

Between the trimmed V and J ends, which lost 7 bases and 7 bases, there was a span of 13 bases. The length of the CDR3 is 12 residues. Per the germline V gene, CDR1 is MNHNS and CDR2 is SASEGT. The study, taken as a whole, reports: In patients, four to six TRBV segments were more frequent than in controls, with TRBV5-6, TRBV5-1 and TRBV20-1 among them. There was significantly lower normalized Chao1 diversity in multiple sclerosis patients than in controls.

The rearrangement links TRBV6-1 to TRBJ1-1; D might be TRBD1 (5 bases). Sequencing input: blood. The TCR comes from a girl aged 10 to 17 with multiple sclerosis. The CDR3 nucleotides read TGTGCCAGCACCGGGGACCTTGGTGAAGCTTTCTTT. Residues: CASTGDLGEAFF.